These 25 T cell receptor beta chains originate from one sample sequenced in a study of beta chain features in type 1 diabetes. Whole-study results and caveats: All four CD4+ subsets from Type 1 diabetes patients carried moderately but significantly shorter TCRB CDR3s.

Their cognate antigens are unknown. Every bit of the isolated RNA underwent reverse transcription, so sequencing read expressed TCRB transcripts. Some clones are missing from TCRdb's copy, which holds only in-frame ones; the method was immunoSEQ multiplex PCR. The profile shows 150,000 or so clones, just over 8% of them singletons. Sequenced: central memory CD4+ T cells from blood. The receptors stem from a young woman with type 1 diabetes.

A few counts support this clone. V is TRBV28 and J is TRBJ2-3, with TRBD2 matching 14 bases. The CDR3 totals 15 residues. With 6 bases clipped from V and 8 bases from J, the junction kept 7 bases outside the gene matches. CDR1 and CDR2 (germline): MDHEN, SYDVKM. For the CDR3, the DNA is TGTGCCAGCAGCACCGGGACTAGCGGGAGCGGTACGCAGTATTTT. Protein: CASSTGTSGSGTQYF. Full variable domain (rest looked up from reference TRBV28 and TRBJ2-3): DVKVTQSSRYLVKRTGEKVFLECVQDMDHENMFWYRQDPGLGLRLIYFSYDVKMKEKGDIPEGYSVSREKKERFSLILESASTNQTSMYLCASSTGTSGSGTQYFGPGTRLTVL.

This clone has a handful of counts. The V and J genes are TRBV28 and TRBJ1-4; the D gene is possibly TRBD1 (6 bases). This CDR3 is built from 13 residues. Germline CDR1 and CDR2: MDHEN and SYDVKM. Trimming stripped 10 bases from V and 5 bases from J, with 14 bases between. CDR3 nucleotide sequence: TGTGCCAAAGGGGGAGAGGAGAATGAAAAACTGTTTTTT. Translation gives CAKGGEENEKLFF.

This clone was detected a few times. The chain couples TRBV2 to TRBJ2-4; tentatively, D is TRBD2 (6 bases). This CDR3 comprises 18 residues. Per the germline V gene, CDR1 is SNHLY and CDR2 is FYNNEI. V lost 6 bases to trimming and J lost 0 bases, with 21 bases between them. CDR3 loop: CASSGWDSDRLAKNIQYF. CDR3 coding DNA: TGTGCCAGCAGCGGGTGGGACTCGGACCGCCTAGCCAAAAACATTCAGTACTTC.

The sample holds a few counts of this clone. The CDR3 reads CASSLGGGFGETQYF. The CDR3 DNA is TGTGCCAGCAGCTTAGGCGGGGGATTCGGGGAGACCCAGTACTTC. The rearrangement joins TRBV11-2 to TRBJ2-5; the match to TRBD2 covers 7 bases. V was pared by 1 base and J by 5 bases, with 7 bases of the junction left unmatched. The length of the CDR3 is 15 residues. The germline V gene encodes CDR1 SGHAT and CDR2 FQNNGV.

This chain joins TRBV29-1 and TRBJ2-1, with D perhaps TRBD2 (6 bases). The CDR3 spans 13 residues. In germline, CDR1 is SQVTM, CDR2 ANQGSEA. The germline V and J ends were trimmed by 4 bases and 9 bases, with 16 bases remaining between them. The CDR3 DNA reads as TGCAGCGTTGTGGTAGCGGCGGCCAGTGAGCAGTTCTTC. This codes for CSVVVAAASEQFF.

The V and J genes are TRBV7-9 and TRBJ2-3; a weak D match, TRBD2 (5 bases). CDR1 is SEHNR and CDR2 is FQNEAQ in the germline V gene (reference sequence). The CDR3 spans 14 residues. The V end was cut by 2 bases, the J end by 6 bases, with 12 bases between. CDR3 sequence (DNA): TGTGCCAGCAGCTTAAGCCGGACGGGGGATACGCAGTATTTT. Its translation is CASSLSRTGDTQYF. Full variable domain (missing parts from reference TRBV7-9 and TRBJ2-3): DTGVSQNPRHKITKRGQNVTFRCDPISEHNRLYWYRQTLGQGPEFLTYFQNEAQLEKSRLLSDRFSAERPKGSFSTLEIQRTEQGDSAMYLCASSLSRTGDTQYFGPGTRLTVL.

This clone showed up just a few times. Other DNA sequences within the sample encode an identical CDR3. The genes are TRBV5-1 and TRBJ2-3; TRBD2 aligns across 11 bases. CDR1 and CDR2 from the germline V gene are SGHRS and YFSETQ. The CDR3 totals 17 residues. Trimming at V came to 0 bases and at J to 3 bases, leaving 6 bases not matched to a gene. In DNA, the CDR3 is TGCGCCAGCAGCTTGGCACTAGCGGGGGCTCGAACAGATACGCAGTATTTT. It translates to CASSLALAGARTDTQYF.

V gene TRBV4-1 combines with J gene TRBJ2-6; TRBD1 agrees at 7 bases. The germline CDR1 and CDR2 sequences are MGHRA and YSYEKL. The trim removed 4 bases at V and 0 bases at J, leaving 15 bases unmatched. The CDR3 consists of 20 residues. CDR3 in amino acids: CASSLKRGQGVLSGANVLTF. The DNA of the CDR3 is TGCGCCAGCAGCCTAAAAAGAGGGCAGGGGGTTCTCTCTGGGGCCAACGTCCTGACTTTC.

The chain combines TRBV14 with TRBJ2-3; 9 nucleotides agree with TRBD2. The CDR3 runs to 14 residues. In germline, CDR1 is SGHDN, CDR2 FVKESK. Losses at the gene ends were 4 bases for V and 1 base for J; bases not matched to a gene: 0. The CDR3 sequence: CASSRTSGTDTQYF. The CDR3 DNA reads TGTGCCAGCAGCCGGACTAGCGGCACAGATACGCAGTATTTT.

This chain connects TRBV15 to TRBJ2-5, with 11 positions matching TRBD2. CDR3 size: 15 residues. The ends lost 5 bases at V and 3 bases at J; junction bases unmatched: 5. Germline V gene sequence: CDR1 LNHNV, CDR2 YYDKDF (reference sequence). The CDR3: CATSPTTSGEETQYF. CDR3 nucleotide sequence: TGTGCCACCAGCCCAACGACTAGCGGGGAAGAGACCCAGTACTTC.

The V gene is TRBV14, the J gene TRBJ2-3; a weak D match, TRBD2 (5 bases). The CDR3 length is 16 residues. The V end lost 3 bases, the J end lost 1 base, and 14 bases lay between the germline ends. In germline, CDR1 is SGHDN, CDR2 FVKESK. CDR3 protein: CASSHGSGWGTDTQYF. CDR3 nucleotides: TGTGCCAGCAGCCATGGGTCGGGGTGGGGCACAGATACGCAGTATTTT.

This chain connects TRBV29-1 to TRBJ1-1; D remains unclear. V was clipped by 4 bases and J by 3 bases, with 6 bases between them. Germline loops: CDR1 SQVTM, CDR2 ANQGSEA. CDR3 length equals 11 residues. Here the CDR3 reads CSVGGYTEAFF. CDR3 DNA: TGCAGCGTTGGAGGATACACTGAAGCTTTCTTT. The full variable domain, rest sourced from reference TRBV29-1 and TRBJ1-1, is SAVISQKPSRDICQRGTSLTIQCQVDSQVTMMFWYRQQPGQSLTLIATANQGSEATYESGFVIDKFPISRPNLTFSTLTVSNMSPEDSSIYLCSVGGYTEAFFGQGTRLTVV.

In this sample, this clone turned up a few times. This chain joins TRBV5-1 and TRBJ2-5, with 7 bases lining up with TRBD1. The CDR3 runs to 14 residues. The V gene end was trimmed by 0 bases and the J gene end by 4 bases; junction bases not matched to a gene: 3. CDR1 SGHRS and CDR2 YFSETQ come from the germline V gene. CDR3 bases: TGCGCCAGCAGCTTGGACAGGGGTGGAGAGACCCAGTACTTC. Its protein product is CASSLDRGGETQYF.

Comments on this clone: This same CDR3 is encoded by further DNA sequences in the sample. The CDR3, as DNA: TGTGCCAGCAGCACACGGACTGAGTCCTACGAGCAGTACTTC. Translating gives CASSTRTESYEQYF. The V and J genes are TRBV7-8 and TRBJ2-7; D possibly corresponds to TRBD2 (5 bases). Trimming pared 5 bases from V and 1 base from J, leaving 12 bases between. The CDR3 totals 14 residues. Germline V gives CDR1 SGHVS, CDR2 FQNEAQ. The complete variable domain, with remaining parts taken from reference TRBV7-8 and TRBJ2-7, reads GAGVSQSPRYKVAKRGQDVALRCDPISGHVSLFWYQQALGQGPEFLTYFQNEAQLDKSGLPSDRFFAERPEGSVSTLKIQRTQQEDSAVYLCASSTRTESYEQYFGPGTRLTVT.

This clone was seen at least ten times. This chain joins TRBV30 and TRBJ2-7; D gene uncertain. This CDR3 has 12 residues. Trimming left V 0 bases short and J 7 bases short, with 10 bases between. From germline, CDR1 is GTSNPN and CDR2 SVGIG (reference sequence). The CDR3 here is CAWSVIVREQYF. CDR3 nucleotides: TGTGCCTGGAGTGTCATAGTGAGGGAGCAGTACTTC.

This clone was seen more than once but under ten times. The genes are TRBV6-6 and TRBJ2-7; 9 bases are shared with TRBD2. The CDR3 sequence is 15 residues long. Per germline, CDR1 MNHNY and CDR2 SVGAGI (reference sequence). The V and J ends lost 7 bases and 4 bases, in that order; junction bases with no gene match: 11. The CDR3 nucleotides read TGTGCCAGCACCCCCTTGCTAGCGGGAATTTACGAGCAGTACTTC. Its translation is CASTPLLAGIYEQYF.

The CDR3 DNA is TGTGCCAGCACCAAGGGGGCTTCGATTACTGAAGCTTTCTTT. This codes for CASTKGASITEAFF. The chain joins TRBV6-5 to TRBJ1-1, with TRBD1 identical over 7 bases. The CDR3 is 14 amino acids. CDR1 is MNHEY and CDR2 is SVGAGI in the germline V gene. V lost 7 bases and J lost 5; bases outside the gene matches: 10.

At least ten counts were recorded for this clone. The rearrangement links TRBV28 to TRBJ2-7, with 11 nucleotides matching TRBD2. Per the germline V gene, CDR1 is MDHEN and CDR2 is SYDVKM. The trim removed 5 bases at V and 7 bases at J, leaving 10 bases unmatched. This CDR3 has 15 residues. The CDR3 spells CASSPSLAGGWEQYF. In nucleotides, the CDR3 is TGTGCCAGCAGTCCCTCTCTAGCGGGAGGATGGGAGCAGTACTTC. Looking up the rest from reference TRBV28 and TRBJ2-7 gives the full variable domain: DVKVTQSSRYLVKRTGEKVFLECVQDMDHENMFWYRQDPGLGLRLIYFSYDVKMKEKGDIPEGYSVSREKKERFSLILESASTNQTSMYLCASSPSLAGGWEQYFGPGTRLTVT.

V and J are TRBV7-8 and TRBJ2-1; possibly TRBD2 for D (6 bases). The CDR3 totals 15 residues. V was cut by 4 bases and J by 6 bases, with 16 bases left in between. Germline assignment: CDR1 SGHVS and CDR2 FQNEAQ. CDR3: CASSSGTERLNEQFF. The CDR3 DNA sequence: TGTGCCAGCAGCTCCGGGACTGAGAGGCTCAATGAGCAGTTCTTC.

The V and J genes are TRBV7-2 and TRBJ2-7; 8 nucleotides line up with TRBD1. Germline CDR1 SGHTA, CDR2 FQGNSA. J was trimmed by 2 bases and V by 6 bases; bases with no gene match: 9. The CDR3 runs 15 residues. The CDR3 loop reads CASRHSDRGTYEQYF. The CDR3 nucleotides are TGTGCCAGCAGACATAGCGACAGGGGAACCTACGAGCAGTACTTC. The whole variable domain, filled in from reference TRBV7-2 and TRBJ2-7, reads GAGVSQSPSNKVTEKGKDVELRCDPISGHTALYWYRQSLGQGLEFLIYFQGNSAPDKSGLPSDRFSAERTGGSVSTLTIQRTQQEDSAVYLCASRHSDRGTYEQYFGPGTRLTVT.

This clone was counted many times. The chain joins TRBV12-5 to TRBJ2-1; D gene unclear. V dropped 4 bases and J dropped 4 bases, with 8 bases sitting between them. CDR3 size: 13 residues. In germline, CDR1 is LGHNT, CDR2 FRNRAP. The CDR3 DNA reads TGTGCTAGTGGTTCAGAGGTTTACAATGAGCAGTTCTTC. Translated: CASGSEVYNEQFF.

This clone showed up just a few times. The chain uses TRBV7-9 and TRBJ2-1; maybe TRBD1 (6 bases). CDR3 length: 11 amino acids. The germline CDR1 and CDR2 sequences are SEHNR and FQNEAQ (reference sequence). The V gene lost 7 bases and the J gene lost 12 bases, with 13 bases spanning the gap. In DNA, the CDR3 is TGTGCCAGCACCAGAATAGGGGGGCAGTTCTTC. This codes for CASTRIGGQFF.

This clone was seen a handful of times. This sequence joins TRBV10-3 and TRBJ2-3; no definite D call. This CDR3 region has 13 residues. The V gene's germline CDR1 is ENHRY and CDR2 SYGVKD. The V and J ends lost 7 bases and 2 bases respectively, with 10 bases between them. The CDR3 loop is CAIKSAVTDTQYF. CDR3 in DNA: TGTGCCATCAAATCGGCGGTCACAGATACGCAGTATTTT.

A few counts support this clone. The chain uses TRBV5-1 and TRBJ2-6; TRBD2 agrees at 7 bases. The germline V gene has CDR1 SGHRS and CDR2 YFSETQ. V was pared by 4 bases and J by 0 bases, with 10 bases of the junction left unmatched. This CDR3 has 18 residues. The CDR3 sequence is CASSRAPGTNSGANVLTF. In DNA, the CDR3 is TGCGCCAGCAGCAGGGCGCCAGGGACTAACTCTGGGGCCAACGTCCTGACTTTC.

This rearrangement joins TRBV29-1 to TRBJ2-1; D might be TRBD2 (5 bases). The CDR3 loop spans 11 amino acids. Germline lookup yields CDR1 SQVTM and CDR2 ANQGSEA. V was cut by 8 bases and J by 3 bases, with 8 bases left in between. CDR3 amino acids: CSTRGYNEQFF. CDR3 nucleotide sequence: TGCAGCACCCGGGGCTACAATGAGCAGTTCTTC.